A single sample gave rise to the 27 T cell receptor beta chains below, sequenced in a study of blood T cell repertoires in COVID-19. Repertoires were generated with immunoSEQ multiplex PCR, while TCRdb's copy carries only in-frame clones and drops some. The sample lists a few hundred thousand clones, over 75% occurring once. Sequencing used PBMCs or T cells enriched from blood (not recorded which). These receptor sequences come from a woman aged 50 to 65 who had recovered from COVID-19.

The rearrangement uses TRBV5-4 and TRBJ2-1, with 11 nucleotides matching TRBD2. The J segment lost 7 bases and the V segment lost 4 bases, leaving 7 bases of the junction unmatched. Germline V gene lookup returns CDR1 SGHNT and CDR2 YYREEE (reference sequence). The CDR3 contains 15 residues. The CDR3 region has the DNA TGTGCCAGCAGCCCCTCGGGACTAGCGGAAAATGAGCAGTTCTTC. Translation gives CASSPSGLAENEQFF.

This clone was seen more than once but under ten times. The CDR3 nucleotides read TGTGCCAGCAGCTCCCCTTGGGGAACTAGCGGGCTCGGTTGGGAGCAGTACTTC. Amino acids: CASSSPWGTSGLGWEQYF. The V call is TRBV7-8, the J call TRBJ2-7; 9 nucleotides align to TRBD2. Trimming cost V 4 bases and J 7 bases; bases outside gene matches: 20. Germline CDR1 reads SGHVS; CDR2 reads FQNEAQ. The CDR3 is 18 amino acids.

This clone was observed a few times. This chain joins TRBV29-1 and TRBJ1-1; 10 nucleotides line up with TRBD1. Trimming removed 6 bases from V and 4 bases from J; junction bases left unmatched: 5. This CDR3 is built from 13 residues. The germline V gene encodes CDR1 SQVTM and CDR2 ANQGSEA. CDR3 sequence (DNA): TGCAGCGTAGAGAGACAGGGGGCCACTGAAGCTTTCTTT. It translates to CSVERQGATEAFF.

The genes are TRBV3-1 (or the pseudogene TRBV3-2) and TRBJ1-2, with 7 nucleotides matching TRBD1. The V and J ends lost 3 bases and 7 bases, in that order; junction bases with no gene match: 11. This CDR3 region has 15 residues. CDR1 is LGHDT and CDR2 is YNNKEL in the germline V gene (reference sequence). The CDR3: CASSQDRSATGGYTF. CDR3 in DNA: TGTGCCAGCAGCCAGGACAGGTCGGCGACGGGTGGCTACACCTTC.

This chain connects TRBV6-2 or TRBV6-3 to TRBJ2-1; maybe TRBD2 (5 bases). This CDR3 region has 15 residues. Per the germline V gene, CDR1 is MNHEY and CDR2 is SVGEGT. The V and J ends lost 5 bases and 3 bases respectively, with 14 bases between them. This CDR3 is CASSGSASHYNEQFF. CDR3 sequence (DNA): TGTGCCAGCAGTGGTAGCGCAAGCCACTACAATGAGCAGTTCTTC.

The CDR3 bases are TGTGCCAGCAGTGAAGGACAGGGGAGGAACAATGAGCAGTTCTTC. This codes for CASSEGQGRNNEQFF. This sequence joins TRBV2 and TRBJ2-1; 8 positions match TRBD1. V shed 1 base and J 5 bases; nucleotides not matched to a gene: 4. The germline gives CDR1 SNHLY, CDR2 FYNNEI. This CDR3 has 15 amino acids. The whole variable domain, remainder taken from reference TRBV2 and TRBJ2-1, is EPEVTQTPSHQVTQMGQEVILRCVPISNHLYFYWYRQILGQKVEFLVSFYNNEISEKSEIFDDQFSVERPDGSNFTLKIRSTKLEDSAMYFCASSEGQGRNNEQFFGPGTRLTVL.

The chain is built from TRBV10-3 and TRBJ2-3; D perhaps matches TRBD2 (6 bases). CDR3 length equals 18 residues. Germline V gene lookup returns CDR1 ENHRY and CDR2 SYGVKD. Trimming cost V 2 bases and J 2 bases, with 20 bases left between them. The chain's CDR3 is CAISEGISGPLPTDTQYF. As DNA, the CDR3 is TGTGCCATCAGTGAGGGAATTAGCGGTCCTCTCCCCACAGATACGCAGTATTTT.

The CDR3 reads CASSQQATSGRSSYEQYF. The CDR3 DNA is TGCGCCAGCAGCCAACAAGCTACTAGCGGACGGAGCTCCTACGAGCAGTACTTC. J is TRBJ2-7 and V is TRBV4-1; 8 positions match TRBD2. Trimming took 2 bases from V and 0 from J; bases not matched to a gene: 12. The length of the CDR3 is 18 residues. Germline CDR1 MGHRA, CDR2 YSYEKL.

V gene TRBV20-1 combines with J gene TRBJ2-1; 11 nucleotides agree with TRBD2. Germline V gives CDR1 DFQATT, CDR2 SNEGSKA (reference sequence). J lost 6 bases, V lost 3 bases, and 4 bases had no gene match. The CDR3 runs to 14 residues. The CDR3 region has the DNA TGCAGTGCTAGTACCCTAGCGGGGGGCAATGAGCAGTTCTTC. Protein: CSASTLAGGNEQFF.

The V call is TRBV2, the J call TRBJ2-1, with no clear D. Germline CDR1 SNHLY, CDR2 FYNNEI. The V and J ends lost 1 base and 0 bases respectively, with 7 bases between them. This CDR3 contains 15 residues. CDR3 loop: CASSEEVSSYNEQFF. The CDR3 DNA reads TGTGCCAGCAGTGAAGAAGTGAGCTCCTACAATGAGCAGTTCTTC.

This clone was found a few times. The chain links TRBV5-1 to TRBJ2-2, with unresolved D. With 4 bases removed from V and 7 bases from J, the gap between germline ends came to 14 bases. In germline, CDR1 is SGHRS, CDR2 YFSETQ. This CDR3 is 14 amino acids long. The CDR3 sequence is CASSASSTGGELFF. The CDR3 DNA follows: TGCGCCAGCAGCGCCTCTAGTACTGGCGGGGAGCTGTTTTTT.

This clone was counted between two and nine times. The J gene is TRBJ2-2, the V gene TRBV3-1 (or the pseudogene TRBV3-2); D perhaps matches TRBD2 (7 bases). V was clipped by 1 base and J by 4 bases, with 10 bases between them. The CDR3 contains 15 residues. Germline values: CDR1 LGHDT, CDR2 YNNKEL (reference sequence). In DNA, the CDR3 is TGTGCCAGCAGCCAAGGGGGGGGCTTCACCGGGGAGCTGTTTTTT. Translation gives CASSQGGGFTGELFF.

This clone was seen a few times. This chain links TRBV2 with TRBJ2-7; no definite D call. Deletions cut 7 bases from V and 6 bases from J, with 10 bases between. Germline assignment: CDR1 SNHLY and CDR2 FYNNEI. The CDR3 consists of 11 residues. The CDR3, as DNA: TGTGCCAGCAAAGCCCCATTCGAGCAGTACTTC. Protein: CASKAPFEQYF.

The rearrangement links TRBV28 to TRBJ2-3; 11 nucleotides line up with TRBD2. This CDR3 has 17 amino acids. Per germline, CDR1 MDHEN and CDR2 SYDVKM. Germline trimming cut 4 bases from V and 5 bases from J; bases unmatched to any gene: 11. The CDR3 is CASSSPQTSGTGDTQYF. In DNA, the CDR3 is TGTGCCAGCAGTTCCCCCCAGACTAGCGGGACGGGAGATACGCAGTATTTT.

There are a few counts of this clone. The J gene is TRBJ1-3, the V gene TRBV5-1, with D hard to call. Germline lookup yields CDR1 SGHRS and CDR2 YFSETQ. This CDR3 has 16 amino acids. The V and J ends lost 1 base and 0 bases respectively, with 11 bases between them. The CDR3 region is CASSLQTLDSGNTIYF. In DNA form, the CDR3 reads TGCGCCAGCAGCTTGCAGACTCTGGACTCTGGAAACACCATATATTTT.

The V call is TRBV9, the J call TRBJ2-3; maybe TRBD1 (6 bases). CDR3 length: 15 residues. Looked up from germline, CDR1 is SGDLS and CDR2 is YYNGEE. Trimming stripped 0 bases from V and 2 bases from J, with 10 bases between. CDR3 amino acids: CASSVGGLYTDTQYF. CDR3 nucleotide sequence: TGTGCCAGCAGCGTAGGGGGGCTCTACACAGATACGCAGTATTTT.

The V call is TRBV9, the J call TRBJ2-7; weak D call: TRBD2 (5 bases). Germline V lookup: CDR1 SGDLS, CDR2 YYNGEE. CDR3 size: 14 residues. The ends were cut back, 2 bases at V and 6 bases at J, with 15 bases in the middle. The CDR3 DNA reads TGTGCCAGCAGCGTCAGCGGAGGTTCCGGCGAGCAGTACTTC. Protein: CASSVSGGSGEQYF.

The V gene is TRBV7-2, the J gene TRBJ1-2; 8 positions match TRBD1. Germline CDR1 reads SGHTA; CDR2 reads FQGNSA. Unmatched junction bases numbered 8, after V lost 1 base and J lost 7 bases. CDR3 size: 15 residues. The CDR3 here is CASSLEIQGALGYTF. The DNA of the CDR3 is TGTGCCAGCAGCTTAGAGATTCAGGGGGCGCTTGGCTACACCTTC.

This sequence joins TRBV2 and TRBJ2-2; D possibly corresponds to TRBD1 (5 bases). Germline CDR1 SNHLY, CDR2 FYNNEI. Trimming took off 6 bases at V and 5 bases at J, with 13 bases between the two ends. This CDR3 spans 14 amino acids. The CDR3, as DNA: TGTGCCAGCAGCGAAAGGGGTTTTACCGGGGAGCTGTTTTTT. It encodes CASSERGFTGELFF.

In nucleotides, the CDR3 is TGTGCCAGCAGCCAAGGACAGGGTGTCGAGCAGTACTTC. Translating it yields CASSQGQGVEQYF. The gene calls are TRBV7-8 and TRBJ2-7; 8 bases are shared with TRBD1. This CDR3 spans 13 amino acids. The germline gives CDR1 SGHVS, CDR2 FQNEAQ. J gave up 6 bases and V 5 bases, and 6 bases lay outside the gene matches.

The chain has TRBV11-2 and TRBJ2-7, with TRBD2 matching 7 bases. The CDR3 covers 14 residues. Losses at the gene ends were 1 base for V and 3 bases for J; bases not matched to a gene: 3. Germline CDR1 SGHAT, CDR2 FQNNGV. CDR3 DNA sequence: TGTGCCAGCAGCTTAGCGGGAGGACGCTACGAGCAGTACTTC. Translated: CASSLAGGRYEQYF.

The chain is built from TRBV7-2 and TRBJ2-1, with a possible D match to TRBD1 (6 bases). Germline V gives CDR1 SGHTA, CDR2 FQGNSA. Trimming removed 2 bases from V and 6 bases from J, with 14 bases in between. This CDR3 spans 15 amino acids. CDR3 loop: CASSLQQGSSNEQFF. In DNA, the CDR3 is TGTGCCAGCAGCTTACAACAGGGTAGCAGCAATGAGCAGTTCTTC.

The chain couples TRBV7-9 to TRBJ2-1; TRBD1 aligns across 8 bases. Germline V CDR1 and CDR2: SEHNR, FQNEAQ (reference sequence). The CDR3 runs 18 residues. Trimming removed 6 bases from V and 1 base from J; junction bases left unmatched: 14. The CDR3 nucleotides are TGTGCCAGCAGTTCATCCTACGGGACAGGAGGATCCTACAATGAGCAGTTCTTC. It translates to CASSSSYGTGGSYNEQFF. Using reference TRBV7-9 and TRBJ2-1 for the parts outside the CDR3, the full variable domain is DTGVSQNPRHKITKRGQNVTFRCDPISEHNRLYWYRQTLGQGPEFLTYFQNEAQLEKSRLLSDRFSAERPKGSFSTLEIQRTEQGDSAMYLCASSSSYGTGGSYNEQFFGPGTRLTVL.

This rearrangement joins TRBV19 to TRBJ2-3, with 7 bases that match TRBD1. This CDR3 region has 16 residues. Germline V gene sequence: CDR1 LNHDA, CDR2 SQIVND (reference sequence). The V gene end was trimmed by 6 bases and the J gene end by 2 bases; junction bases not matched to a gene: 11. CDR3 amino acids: CASRIQYRGATDTQYF. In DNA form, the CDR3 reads TGTGCCAGTAGGATTCAATACAGGGGAGCCACAGATACGCAGTATTTT.

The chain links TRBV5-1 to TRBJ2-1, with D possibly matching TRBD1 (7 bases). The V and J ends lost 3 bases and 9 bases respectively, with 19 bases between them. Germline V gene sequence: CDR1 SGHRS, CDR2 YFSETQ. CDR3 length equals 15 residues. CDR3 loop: CASSSGTARLVEQFF. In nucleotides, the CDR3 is TGCGCCAGCAGCTCAGGGACAGCCCGACTAGTTGAGCAGTTCTTC.

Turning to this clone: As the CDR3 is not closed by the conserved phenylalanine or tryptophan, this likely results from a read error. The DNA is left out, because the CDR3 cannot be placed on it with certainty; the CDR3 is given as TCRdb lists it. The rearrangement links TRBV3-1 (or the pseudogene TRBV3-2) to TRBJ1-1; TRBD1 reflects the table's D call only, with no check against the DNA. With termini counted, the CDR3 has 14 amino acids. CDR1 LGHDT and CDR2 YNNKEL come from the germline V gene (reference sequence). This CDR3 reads CASSPGGAGGAVFV.

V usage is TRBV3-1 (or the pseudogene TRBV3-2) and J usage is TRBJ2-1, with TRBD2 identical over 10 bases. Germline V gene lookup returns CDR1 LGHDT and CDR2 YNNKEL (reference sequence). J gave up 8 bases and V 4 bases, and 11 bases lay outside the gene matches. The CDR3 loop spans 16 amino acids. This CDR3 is CASSRRPSGSYDEQFF. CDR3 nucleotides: TGTGCCAGCAGCCGTAGACCTAGCGGGAGTTATGATGAGCAGTTCTTC.